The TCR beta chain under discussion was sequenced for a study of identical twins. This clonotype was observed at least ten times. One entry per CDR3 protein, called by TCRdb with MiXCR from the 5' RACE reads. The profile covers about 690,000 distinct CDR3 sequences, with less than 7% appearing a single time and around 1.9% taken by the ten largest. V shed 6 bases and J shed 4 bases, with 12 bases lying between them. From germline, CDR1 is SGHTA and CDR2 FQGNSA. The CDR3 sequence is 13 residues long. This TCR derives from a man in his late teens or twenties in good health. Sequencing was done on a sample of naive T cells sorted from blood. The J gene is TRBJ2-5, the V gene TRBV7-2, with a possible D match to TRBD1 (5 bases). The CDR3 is CASSLEQGETQYF. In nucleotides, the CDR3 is TGTGCCAGCAGTTTGGAGCAGGGAGAGACCCAGTACTTC.